These T cell receptor beta chains were read from a single sample in a study of shared T cell receptors in the human thymus. Profiled with immunoSEQ multiplex PCR; TCRdb holds only in-frame clones, not every one. This table has approximately 760,000 clones, approximately 85% appearing once. This sample was shared with a second study, whose subject was human thymus T cells.

Material for sequencing was thymocytes. These receptors originate from a girl less than two years old with a congenital heart defect. Both conserved end residues are part of each CDR3. D genes are given only for firm matches.

J gene | CDR3 length | V gene | D gene | CDR3 protein
TRBJ2-2 | 15 | TRBV28 | NA | CASSPGGGGTGELFF
TRBJ2-3 | 16 | TRBV19 | TRBD1 | CASSTSTGASTDTQYF
TRBJ1-2 | 19 | TRBV28 | TRBD1 | CASSFGTGIPPRAFYGYTF
TRBJ1-4 | 15 | TRBV6-5 | NA | CASSPTVTTNEKLFF
TRBJ1-6 | 15 | TRBV25-1 | NA | CASGGRGGPHSPLHF
TRBJ2-1 | 18 | TRBV27 | TRBD2 | CASSSCPTGTSSLHEQFF
TRBJ1-1 | 13 | TRBV5-1 | NA | CASSRPGDTEAFF
TRBJ2-3 | 14 | TRBV28 | NA | CASSLYRVTDTQYF
TRBJ1-1 | 16 | TRBV28 | TRBD1 | CASSLGLRGRRTEAFF
TRBJ1-4 | 18 | TRBV7-8 | NA | CASSADSLVDPSNEKLFF
TRBJ2-4 | 18 | TRBV2 | NA | CASSEAGRAGWAKNIQYF
TRBJ1-1 | 14 | TRBV19 | NA | CASSVEGSRTEAFF
TRBJ1-2 | 11 | TRBV2 | NA | CASRDSYGYTF
TRBJ2-2 | 17 | TRBV5-8 | NA | CASSRGRGPTYTGELFF
TRBJ1-2 | 16 | TRBV6-5 | NA | CASSLRPGQYPRGYTF
TRBJ2-7 | 11 | TRBV28 | NA | CASSRGYEQYF
TRBJ1-3 | 19 | TRBV9 | NA | CASSVSIRPTANSGNTIYF
TRBJ2-2 | 14 | TRBV10-3 | NA | CAIPREVNTGELFF
TRBJ2-1 | 15 | TRBV13 | NA | CASSSTGTLINEQFF
TRBJ1-5 | 13 | TRBV18 | TRBD1 | CASSPVGQGWQHF
TRBJ2-7 | 15 | TRBV6-6 | TRBD2 | CASSYRTSGAYEQYF
TRBJ2-2 | 14 | TRBV29-1 | TRBD2 | CSAERGMYTGELFF
TRBJ2-5 | 13 | TRBV4-1 | NA | CASSPPGGETQYF
TRBJ1-2 | 14 | TRBV4-1 | NA | CASSQDRDTYGYTF